This record concerns one T cell receptor (beta chain) sequence. What it binds is not known. Sequenced by immunoSEQ multiplex PCR; TCRdb stores in-frame clones only, minus some. Found here are around 64,000 clones, 70% to 80% of them singletons; the top ten hold roughly 5.2%. This sample was taken from a study of pediatric ulcerative colitis. General study findings and limits: A couple of patients had blood samples with substantially reduced template counts. Blood-rectal clonal overlap within each person was significantly higher in ulcerative colitis patients than controls. A couple of rectal clonotypes were found only in ulcerative colitis patients, all of them.

At colonoscopy, a blood sample was also collected. Germline CDR1 LNHDA, CDR2 SQIVND (reference sequence). This CDR3 region has 14 residues. The ends were cut back, 7 bases at V and 0 bases at J, with 12 bases in the middle. This TCR derives from a boy between 10 and 17 years old with moderate ulcerative colitis. V and J are TRBV19 and TRBJ1-2, with D hard to call. The sequenced sample consisted of blood. The CDR3: CASTLLPANYGYTF. DNA of the CDR3: TGTGCCAGTACCCTACTGCCCGCTAACTATGGCTACACCTTC.